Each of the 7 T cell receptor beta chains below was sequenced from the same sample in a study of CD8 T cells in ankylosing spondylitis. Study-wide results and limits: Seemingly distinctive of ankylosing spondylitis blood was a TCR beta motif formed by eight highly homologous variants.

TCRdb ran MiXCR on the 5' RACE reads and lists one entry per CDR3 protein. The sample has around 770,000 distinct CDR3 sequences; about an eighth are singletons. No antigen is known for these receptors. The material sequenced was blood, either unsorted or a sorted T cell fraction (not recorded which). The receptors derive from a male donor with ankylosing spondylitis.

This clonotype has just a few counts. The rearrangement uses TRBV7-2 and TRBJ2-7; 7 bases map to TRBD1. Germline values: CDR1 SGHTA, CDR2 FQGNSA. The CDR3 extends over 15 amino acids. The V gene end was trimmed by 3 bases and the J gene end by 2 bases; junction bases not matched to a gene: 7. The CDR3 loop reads CASSFTGDPTYEQYF. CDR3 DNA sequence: TGTGCCAGCAGCTTTACAGGGGACCCAACCTACGAGCAGTACTTC.

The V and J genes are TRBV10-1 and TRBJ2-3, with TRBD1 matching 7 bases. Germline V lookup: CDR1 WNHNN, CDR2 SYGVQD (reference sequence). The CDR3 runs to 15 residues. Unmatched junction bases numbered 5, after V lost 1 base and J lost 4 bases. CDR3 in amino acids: CASSEYRGRADTQYF. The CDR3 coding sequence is TGCGCCAGCAGTGAGTACAGGGGTAGAGCAGATACGCAGTATTTT.

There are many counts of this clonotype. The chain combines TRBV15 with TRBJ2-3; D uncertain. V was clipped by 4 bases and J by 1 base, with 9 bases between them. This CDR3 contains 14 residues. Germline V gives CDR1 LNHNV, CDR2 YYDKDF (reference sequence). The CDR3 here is CATSMGLRTDTQYF. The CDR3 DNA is TGTGCCACCAGCATGGGTTTACGCACAGATACGCAGTATTTT.

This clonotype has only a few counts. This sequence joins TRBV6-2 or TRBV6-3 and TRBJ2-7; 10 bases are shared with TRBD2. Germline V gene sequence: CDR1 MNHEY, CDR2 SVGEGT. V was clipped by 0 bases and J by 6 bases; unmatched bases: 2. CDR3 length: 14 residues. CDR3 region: CASSYSTSGLEQYF. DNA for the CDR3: TGTGCCAGCAGTTACTCGACTAGCGGGCTCGAGCAGTACTTC.

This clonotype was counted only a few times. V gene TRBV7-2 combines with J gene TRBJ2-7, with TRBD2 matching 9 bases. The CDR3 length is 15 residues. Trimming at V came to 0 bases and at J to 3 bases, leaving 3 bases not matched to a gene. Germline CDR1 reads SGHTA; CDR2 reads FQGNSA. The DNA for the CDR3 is TGTGCCAGCAGCTTAGCAATTAGCGGGGGCTACGAGCAGTACTTC. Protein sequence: CASSLAISGGYEQYF. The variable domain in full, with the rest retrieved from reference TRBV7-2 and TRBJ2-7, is GAGVSQSPSNKVTEKGKDVELRCDPISGHTALYWYRQSLGQGLEFLIYFQGNSAPDKSGLPSDRFSAERTGGSVSTLTIQRTQQEDSAVYLCASSLAISGGYEQYFGPGTRLTVT.

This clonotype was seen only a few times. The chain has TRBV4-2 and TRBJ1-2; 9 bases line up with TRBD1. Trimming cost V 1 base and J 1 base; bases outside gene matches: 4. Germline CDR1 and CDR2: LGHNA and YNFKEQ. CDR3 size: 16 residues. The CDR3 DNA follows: TGTGCCAGCAGCCAAGTGGGACAGGGTATTAACTATGGCTACACCTTC. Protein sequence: CASSQVGQGINYGYTF.

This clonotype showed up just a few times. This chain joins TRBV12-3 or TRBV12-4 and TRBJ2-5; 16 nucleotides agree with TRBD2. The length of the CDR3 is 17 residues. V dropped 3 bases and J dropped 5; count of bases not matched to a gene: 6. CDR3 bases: TGTGCCAGCAGTTTGGGGACTAGCGGGAGGGCCTTGGAGACCCAGTACTTC. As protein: CASSLGTSGRALETQYF.